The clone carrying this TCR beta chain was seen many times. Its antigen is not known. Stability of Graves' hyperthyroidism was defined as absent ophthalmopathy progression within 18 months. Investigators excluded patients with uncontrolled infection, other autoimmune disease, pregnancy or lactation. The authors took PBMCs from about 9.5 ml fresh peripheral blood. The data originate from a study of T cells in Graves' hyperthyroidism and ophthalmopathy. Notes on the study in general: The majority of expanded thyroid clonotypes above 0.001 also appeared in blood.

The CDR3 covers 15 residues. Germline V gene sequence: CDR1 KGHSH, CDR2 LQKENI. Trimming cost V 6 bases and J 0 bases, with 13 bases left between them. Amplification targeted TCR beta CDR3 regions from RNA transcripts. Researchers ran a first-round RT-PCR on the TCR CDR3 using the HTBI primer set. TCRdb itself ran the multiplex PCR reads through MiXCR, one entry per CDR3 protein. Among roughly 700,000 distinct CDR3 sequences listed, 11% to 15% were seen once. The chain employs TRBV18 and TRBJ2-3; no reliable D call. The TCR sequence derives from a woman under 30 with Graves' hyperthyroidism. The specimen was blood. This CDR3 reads CASSPRAVSTDTQYF. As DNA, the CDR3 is TGTGCCAGCTCGCCGCGCGCCGTGAGCACAGATACGCAGTATTTT.